These 17 T cell receptor beta chains came from one sample sequenced in a study of blood T cell repertoires in COVID-19. Method: immunoSEQ multiplex PCR; TCRdb's copy keeps in-frame clones and lacks some. The table lists 150,000 to 200,000 clones, approximately 95% of them singletons. The sample consisted of peripheral blood. The receptor set was obtained from an older woman with COVID-19, enrolled during active disease.

The chain combines TRBV4-1 with TRBJ1-5; the match to TRBD1 covers 8 bases. Per germline, CDR1 MGHRA and CDR2 YSYEKL. The ends lost 4 bases at V and 8 bases at J; junction bases unmatched: 7. The CDR3 has 14 residues. The CDR3 DNA is TGCGCCAGCAGCCGGACAGGGCTTGTGGAGCCCCAGCATTTT. It encodes CASSRTGLVEPQHF.

A single count supports this clone. This chain joins TRBV11-2 and TRBJ1-1; TRBD1 is a possible D gene (6 bases). The germline V gene has CDR1 SGHAT and CDR2 FQNNGV. The CDR3 extends over 15 amino acids. Trimming removed 5 bases at V and 8 bases at J, with 21 bases between. In DNA, the CDR3 is TGTGCCAGCAGCCATTTCTCACAGGGCTATAGGGAAGCTTTCTTT. This translates into CASSHFSQGYREAFF.

V and J are TRBV18 and TRBJ2-1; D is perhaps TRBD2 (5 bases). CDR3 length: 14 residues. Deletions cut 1 base from V and 5 bases from J, with 9 bases between. Germline V lookup: CDR1 KGHSH, CDR2 LQKENI. CDR3 sequence: CASSPLARNNEQFF. CDR3 in DNA: TGTGCCAGCTCACCACTAGCGCGGAACAATGAGCAGTTCTTC.

The rearrangement joins TRBV7-9 to TRBJ1-1, with D possibly being TRBD1 (6 bases). The germline V gene encodes CDR1 SEHNR and CDR2 FQNEAQ (reference sequence). This CDR3 contains 16 residues. Trimming stripped 2 bases from V and 1 base from J, with 14 bases between. Here the CDR3 reads CASSLTGQGWNTEAFF. CDR3 nucleotides: TGTGCCAGCAGCTTAACCGGCCAGGGGTGGAACACTGAAGCTTTCTTT. The full variable domain, with the rest looked up from reference TRBV7-9 and TRBJ1-1, is DTGVSQNPRHKITKRGQNVTFRCDPISEHNRLYWYRQTLGQGPEFLTYFQNEAQLEKSRLLSDRFSAERPKGSFSTLEIQRTEQGDSAMYLCASSLTGQGWNTEAFFGQGTRLTVV.

The CDR3, as DNA: TGTGCCAGTAGTTTAGGGCATGGCAATCAGCCCCAGCATTTT. It codes for CASSLGHGNQPQHF. J is TRBJ1-5 and V is TRBV19; D gene uncertain. The germline V gene has CDR1 LNHDA and CDR2 SQIVND (reference sequence). The CDR3 sequence is 14 residues long. Deletions cut 5 bases from V and 2 bases from J, with 10 bases between.

This chain uses TRBV6-5 with TRBJ1-5; D is possibly TRBD1 (6 bases). The CDR3 contains 14 residues. Trimming removed 8 bases at V and 4 bases at J, with 15 bases between. The germline gives CDR1 MNHEY, CDR2 SVGAGI. The CDR3 region has the DNA TGTGCCAGCCCCCCCGGGACAAGGAATCAGCCCCAGCATTTT. It yields the protein CASPPGTRNQPQHF.

This sequence joins TRBV27 and TRBJ2-3; 9 positions match TRBD1. Germline V CDR1 and CDR2: MNHEY, SMNVEV (reference sequence). The J segment lost 1 base and the V segment lost 3 bases, leaving 8 bases of the junction unmatched. CDR3 size: 17 residues. CDR3 nucleotide sequence: TGTGCCAGCAGTTTCACCCCACAGGGGGCTGGCACAGATACGCAGTATTTT. Translating it yields CASSFTPQGAGTDTQYF.

This clone appeared a single time. The chain is built from TRBV29-1 and TRBJ2-2; 9 bases map to TRBD2. CDR3 length: 14 amino acids. With 5 bases clipped from V and 4 bases from J, the junction kept 5 bases outside the gene matches. Germline V CDR1 and CDR2: SQVTM, ANQGSEA. The CDR3 nucleotides read TGCAGCGTTAGTGGACTAGCGATCACCGGGGAGCTGTTTTTT. It is translated as CSVSGLAITGELFF.

Here the CDR3 reads CASTRGQGAGNEQFF. The CDR3 nucleotides are TGTGCCAGCACCCGAGGACAGGGGGCTGGAAATGAGCAGTTCTTC. V is TRBV9 and J is TRBJ2-1, with 11 bases that match TRBD1. With 6 bases clipped from V and 7 bases from J, the junction kept 9 bases outside the gene matches. The CDR3 is 15 amino acids. The germline V gene encodes CDR1 SGDLS and CDR2 YYNGEE.

This clone was picked up one time. The chain joins TRBV5-4 to TRBJ1-6, with D hard to call. The CDR3 sequence is 17 residues long. Germline loops: CDR1 SGHNT, CDR2 YYREEE (reference sequence). V lost 4 bases to trimming and J lost 0 bases, with 14 bases between them. CDR3 sequence reads: CASSPTSGSSYNSPLHF. The CDR3 DNA reads TGTGCCAGCAGCCCCACCTCGGGGAGCTCCTATAATTCACCCCTCCACTTT. Full variable domain (outside the CDR3, taken from reference TRBV5-4 and TRBJ1-6): ETGVTQSPTHLIKTRGQQVTLRCSSQSGHNTVSWYQQALGQGPQFIFQYYREEENGRGNFPPRFSGLQFPNYSSELNVNALELDDSALYLCASSPTSGSSYNSPLHFGNGTRLTVT.

The chain has TRBV7-3 and TRBJ2-5, with D possibly being TRBD2 (6 bases). Trimming cost V 5 bases and J 2 bases, with 12 bases left between them. The CDR3 is 14 amino acids. Germline V lookup: CDR1 SGHTA, CDR2 FQGTGA. The CDR3 DNA is TGTGCCAGCAGCGAGACGGGACTTCAAGAGACCCAGTACTTC. This gives the protein CASSETGLQETQYF.

This chain uses TRBV7-9 with TRBJ1-1; 7 nucleotides match TRBD1. V was clipped by 5 bases and J by 0 bases; unmatched bases: 6. Germline assignment: CDR1 SEHNR and CDR2 FQNEAQ (reference sequence). This CDR3 region has 15 residues. The CDR3 nucleotides are TGTGCCAGCAGCCCATGGACAGGAATGAACACTGAAGCTTTCTTT. Amino acid sequence: CASSPWTGMNTEAFF.

This clone was picked up a small number of times. V usage is TRBV28 and J usage is TRBJ2-1, with 12 nucleotides matching TRBD2. CDR1 and CDR2 (germline): MDHEN, SYDVKM. The length of the CDR3 is 16 residues. V shed 5 bases and J 7 bases; nucleotides not matched to a gene: 9. CDR3 nucleotide sequence: TGTGCCAGCAGTCCCCGGAGACTAGCGGGGGTGAATGAGCAGTTCTTC. Residues: CASSPRRLAGVNEQFF.

The V call is TRBV9, the J call TRBJ2-2; TRBD1 aligns across 8 bases. The CDR3 runs to 15 residues. The germline CDR1 and CDR2 sequences are SGDLS and YYNGEE. V dropped 2 bases and J dropped 4; count of bases not matched to a gene: 4. The CDR3 region has the DNA TGTGCCAGCAGCGTCCGGACAGGGAGCACCGGGGAGCTGTTTTTT. Translation gives CASSVRTGSTGELFF.

The gene calls are TRBV4-1 and TRBJ2-1; the match to TRBD2 covers 8 bases. The V segment lost 0 bases and the J segment 5 bases; nucleotides outside the gene matches: 15. CDR1 MGHRA and CDR2 YSYEKL come from the germline V gene. This CDR3 is built from 19 residues. CDR3 bases: TGCGCCAGCAGCCAAGATCAGCTAGCGCGGGGGGAACAGGACAATGAGCAGTTCTTC. Protein product: CASSQDQLARGEQDNEQFF.

The V gene is TRBV7-8, the J gene TRBJ1-5; D may be TRBD1 (5 bases). Germline CDR1 is SGHVS and CDR2 is FQNEAQ. V lost 3 bases and J lost 2, with 8 bases in between. This CDR3 has 14 residues. The CDR3 nucleotides read TGTGCCAGCAGCTTGGGCAGGGGCAATCAGCCCCAGCATTTT. It yields the protein CASSLGRGNQPQHF.

This clone was counted once. The chain recombines TRBV12-3 or TRBV12-4 with TRBJ1-6; D is unclear. V dropped 5 bases and J dropped 9 bases, with 8 bases sitting between them. This CDR3 region has 12 residues. The CDR3 DNA sequence: TGTGCCAGCAGTATTGGGCGTTCACCCCTCCACTTT. This translates into CASSIGRSPLHF.